A selection of T cell receptor beta chains follows, all from one sample in a study of shared clonotypes between healthy human individuals. The repertoire was sequenced with immunoSEQ multiplex PCR; TCRdb's copy has only in-frame clones and lacks some. The sample consists of some 2,100,000 clones, 85% to 95% of them appearing once. The source material was naive CD8+ T cells from PBMCs. These receptor sequences come from a man in his late teens or twenties in good health. Some clones in this sample may be carry-over from other donors' samples. Both conserved end residues are part of each CDR3. The size entry is marked missing in some rows and otherwise reads once, few, many or a size class.

v_call: TRBV19
clone_size: .
cdr3_aa: CASRRGTGERDEQFF

v_call: TRBV7-9
clone_size: .
cdr3_aa: CASSPGPINTGELFF

v_call: TRBV27
clone_size: few
cdr3_aa: CASSPLKGKPFF

v_call: TRBV5-1
clone_size: .
cdr3_aa: CASSFRGNEQFF

v_call: TRBV5-4
clone_size: .
cdr3_aa: CASSVTGVGTEAFF

v_call: TRBV10-3
clone_size: .
cdr3_aa: CAISGPGQGGPEAFF

v_call: TRBV11-3
clone_size: .
cdr3_aa: CASSVGWETGELFF

v_call: TRBV7-2
clone_size: .
cdr3_aa: CASSLGGPSYNEQFF

v_call: TRBV28
clone_size: .
cdr3_aa: CASSVTVFSYEQYF

v_call: TRBV5-8
clone_size: .
cdr3_aa: CASSLGPYNEQFF

v_call: TRBV9
clone_size: .
cdr3_aa: CASSTGTSGNYEQYF

v_call: TRBV2
clone_size: once
cdr3_aa: CASSVDTFSGNTIYF

v_call: TRBV30
clone_size: .
cdr3_aa: CAWKQGYEQYF

v_call: TRBV5-4
clone_size: .
cdr3_aa: CASSYGDSTYEQYF

v_call: TRBV9
clone_size: few
cdr3_aa: CASSGGGGSNEKLFF

v_call: TRBV7-9
clone_size: .
cdr3_aa: CASSPTGGLGPYEQYF

v_call: TRBV7-3
clone_size: .
cdr3_aa: CASSPLDRGTAGELFF

v_call: TRBV5-1
clone_size: .
cdr3_aa: CASSLGQRAGFGTEAFF

v_call: TRBV27
clone_size: .
cdr3_aa: CASVRTWDRGRSGELFF

v_call: TRBV19
clone_size: .
cdr3_aa: CASSPVLAASYNEQFF

v_call: TRBV7-9
clone_size: few
cdr3_aa: CASSLVGDEQFF

v_call: TRBV30
clone_size: .
cdr3_aa: CASSGKRNSPLHF

v_call: TRBV9
clone_size: once
cdr3_aa: CASSVEGGRGEKLFF

v_call: TRBV27
clone_size: .
cdr3_aa: CASSLAMSTEAFF

v_call: TRBV4-2
clone_size: .
cdr3_aa: CASSQEARTVLLEQYF